Below are 3 T cell receptor beta chains sequenced from a single sample in a study of blood T cell repertoires in COVID-19. The repertoire was sequenced with immunoSEQ multiplex PCR; TCRdb's copy has only in-frame clones and lacks some. This table has 160,000 or so clones, 84% appearing once. Sequenced sample: PBMCs or T cells enriched from blood (not recorded which). The origin of the receptors is a man aged 45-65 years who had recovered from COVID-19.

CDR3 sequence: CASSPRTGTEAFF. The CDR3 DNA sequence: TGTGCCAGCAGTCCCCGGACAGGAACTGAAGCTTTCTTT. The chain uses TRBV6-5 and TRBJ1-1; 7 bases fit TRBD1. V was pared by 5 bases and J by 5 bases, with 5 bases of the junction left unmatched. Per germline, CDR1 MNHEY and CDR2 SVGAGI. The CDR3 totals 13 residues.

The rearrangement joins TRBV6-5 to TRBJ1-6; D is ambiguous. Trimming cost V 6 bases and J 6 bases, with 15 bases left between them. This CDR3 contains 15 residues. Germline V lookup: CDR1 MNHEY, CDR2 SVGAGI. The CDR3 reads CASRSPPGPNSPLHF. CDR3 DNA: TGTGCCAGCAGGTCACCCCCAGGTCCTAATTCACCCCTCCACTTT.

This chain uses TRBV9 with TRBJ1-4, with 10 bases fitting TRBD1. J was trimmed by 2 bases and V by 3 bases; bases with no gene match: 4. This CDR3 has 16 residues. The germline V gene encodes CDR1 SGDLS and CDR2 YYNGEE. CDR3 region: CASSEGQGDTNEKLFF. The CDR3, as DNA: TGTGCCAGCAGCGAAGGACAGGGGGATACTAATGAAAAACTGTTTTTT.